The 28 T cell receptor beta chains below were found in one sample sequenced in a study of OX40 agonist ivuxolimab in advanced cancers. TCRdb's table, derived via immunoSEQ multiplex PCR, lists solely in-frame clones and lacks some. The data show 48,000 or so clones, around 86% seen once. The sequenced sample was CD4+ or CD8+ T cells sorted from blood, obtained in a trial of the OX40 agonist ivuxolimab. These receptors were obtained from an adult with an advanced solid tumor such as melanoma, head and neck, liver or kidney cancer.

The gene calls are TRBV7-6 and TRBJ1-1, with D possibly TRBD1 on 5 matching bases. V dropped 0 bases and J dropped 4 bases, with 18 bases sitting between them. Germline assignment: CDR1 SGHVS and CDR2 FNYEAQ. This CDR3 is 17 amino acids long. CDR3 amino acids: CASSLAARDARTTEAFF. DNA for the CDR3: TGTGCCAGCAGCTTAGCGGCCCGGGACGCACGAACCACTGAAGCTTTCTTT. Full variable domain (outside the CDR3, taken from reference TRBV7-6 and TRBJ1-1): GAGVSQSPRYKVTKRGQDVALRCDPISGHVSLYWYRQALGQGPEFLTYFNYEAQQDKSGLPNDRFSAERPEGSISTLTIQRTEQRDSAMYRCASSLAARDARTTEAFFGQGTRLTVV.

This rearrangement joins TRBV10-1 to TRBJ2-7; D might be TRBD1 (6 bases). Between the trimmed V and J ends, which lost 2 bases and 1 base, there was a span of 9 bases. This CDR3 comprises 14 residues. In germline, CDR1 is WNHNN, CDR2 SYGVQD (reference sequence). CDR3 region: CASSERDMSYEQYF. In DNA form, the CDR3 reads TGCGCCAGCAGTGAGAGGGACATGTCCTACGAGCAGTACTTC.

The chain couples TRBV5-1 to TRBJ2-1, with D possibly TRBD1 on 5 matching bases. The CDR3 extends over 16 amino acids. The germline V gene encodes CDR1 SGHRS and CDR2 YFSETQ. The V gene lost 3 bases and the J gene lost 7 bases, with 20 bases spanning the gap. CDR3 sequence (DNA): TGCGCCAGCAGCTCGATACTTGGGGCTGCCCGAAATGAGCAGTTCTTC. Translating gives CASSSILGAARNEQFF.

This sequence joins TRBV11-3 and TRBJ2-1; TRBD2 aligns across 10 bases. Trimming at V came to 5 bases and at J to 10 bases, leaving 11 bases not matched to a gene. CDR1 and CDR2 (germline): SGHNT, YENEEA. This CDR3 contains 15 residues. In nucleotides, the CDR3 is TGTGCCAGCAGCCCCGGGCTAGCGGGAGTCTGGGAGCAGTTCTTC. This codes for CASSPGLAGVWEQFF.

The rearrangement uses TRBV14 and TRBJ1-5; 8 bases agree with TRBD1. Per germline, CDR1 SGHDN and CDR2 FVKESK. The CDR3 length is 17 residues. V lost 0 bases to trimming and J lost 7 bases; unmatched junction nucleotides: 11. This CDR3 is CASSQESTRGRRQPQHF. In nucleotides, the CDR3 is TGTGCCAGCAGCCAAGAAAGTACCAGGGGGCGCAGACAGCCCCAGCATTTT.

The V and J genes are TRBV6-5 and TRBJ2-1, with TRBD2 matching over 7 bases. The CDR3 runs to 14 residues. The germline V gene has CDR1 MNHEY and CDR2 SVGAGI. V lost 7 bases to trimming and J lost 1 base; unmatched junction nucleotides: 4. In nucleotides, the CDR3 is TGTGCCAGCACCAAAGCGGGGTCCTACAATGAGCAGTTCTTC. Protein sequence: CASTKAGSYNEQFF.

A single count supports this clone. The CDR3 is CASSPRTGDQPQHF. The DNA for the CDR3 is TGTGCCAGCAGCCCCCGGACAGGGGATCAGCCCCAGCATTTT. The chain employs TRBV7-8 and TRBJ1-5; 9 bases are shared with TRBD1. CDR3 length: 14 residues. J lost 5 bases, V lost 5 bases, and 4 bases had no gene match. CDR1 SGHVS and CDR2 FQNEAQ come from the germline V gene.

The chain combines TRBV7-8 with TRBJ2-7, with D unclear. CDR1 and CDR2 (germline): SGHVS, FQNEAQ. Trimming stripped 4 bases from V and 5 bases from J, with 9 bases between. The CDR3 runs 12 residues. The CDR3 loop is CASSSWAHEQYF. CDR3 coding DNA: TGTGCCAGCAGCTCCTGGGCCCACGAGCAGTACTTC.

The chain has TRBV19 and TRBJ1-1; D is unresolved. Germline CDR1 is LNHDA and CDR2 is SQIVND (reference sequence). Trimming removed 6 bases from V and 1 base from J, with 12 bases in between. CDR3 size: 14 residues. CDR3 DNA sequence: TGTGCCAGTAGAGCGGAAGGTCAGAACACTGAAGCTTTCTTT. It is translated as CASRAEGQNTEAFF.

This rearrangement joins TRBV9 to TRBJ1-6; 9 bases line up with TRBD1. V shed 4 bases and J 2 bases; nucleotides not matched to a gene: 7. There are 17 residues in the CDR3. Germline CDR1 SGDLS, CDR2 YYNGEE. CDR3 DNA: TGTGCCAGCAGCTCTAGGGACAGGGCGCCCTATAATTCACCCCTCCACTTT. This encodes CASSSRDRAPYNSPLHF.

This chain joins TRBV10-1 and TRBJ1-4; 7 bases agree with TRBD1. V gave up 0 bases and J gave up 4 bases; unmatched junction bases: 8. Per germline, CDR1 WNHNN and CDR2 SYGVQD (reference sequence). The CDR3 runs to 17 residues. This chain's CDR3 is CASSESRGPNINEKLFF. The DNA for the CDR3 is TGCGCCAGCAGTGAGTCGAGGGGGCCCAATATTAATGAAAAACTGTTTTTT.

The chain recombines TRBV4-3 with TRBJ2-3; 10 bases are shared with TRBD1. There are 16 residues in the CDR3. The germline CDR1 and CDR2 sequences are LGHNA and YSLEER. V was clipped by 0 bases and J by 6 bases; unmatched bases: 6. The CDR3 sequence: CASSQEGTGVGDTQYF. CDR3 nucleotide sequence: TGCGCCAGCAGCCAAGAAGGGACAGGGGTTGGGGATACGCAGTATTTT.

V gene TRBV30 combines with J gene TRBJ1-3; D is unclear. The CDR3 consists of 14 residues. Germline CDR1 is GTSNPN and CDR2 is SVGIG (reference sequence). V was shortened by 2 bases and J by 2 bases, with 10 bases between the two germline ends. CDR3 in DNA: TGTGCCTGGAGTTCCCCTTTAACTGGAAACACCATATATTTT. Translation gives CAWSSPLTGNTIYF.

This sequence joins TRBV11-2 and TRBJ2-3; TRBD1 matches 8 bases. Trimming removed 5 bases from V and 1 base from J; junction bases left unmatched: 5. The CDR3 is 15 residues long. Germline values: CDR1 SGHAT, CDR2 FQNNGV. The CDR3 bases are TGTGCCAGCAGCGCCCAACAGGGGGGCACAGATACGCAGTATTTT. This encodes CASSAQQGGTDTQYF.

The chain recombines TRBV5-1 with TRBJ1-5; D not resolved. V was trimmed by 0 bases and J by 0 bases, leaving 7 bases between them. This CDR3 is built from 15 residues. The germline CDR1 and CDR2 sequences are SGHRS and YFSETQ. CDR3 in amino acids: CASSLGVDSNQPQHF. CDR3 sequence (DNA): TGCGCCAGCAGCTTGGGGGTCGATAGCAATCAGCCCCAGCATTTT.

The chain recombines TRBV7-9 with TRBJ2-7; either TRBD1 or TRBD2 may supply D (7 bases each). Germline V gene data show CDR1 as SEHNR and CDR2 as FQNEAQ (reference sequence). The ends were cut back, 5 bases at V and 6 bases at J, with 17 bases in the middle. The CDR3 is made up of 14 amino acids. CDR3 sequence (DNA): TGTGCCAGCAGCCCGAGGACAGGCGGGGGCGAGCAGTACTTC. Its translation: CASSPRTGGGEQYF.

The chain recombines TRBV10-3 with TRBJ1-3; D remains unclear. V lost 6 bases and J lost 0, with 6 bases in between. In germline, CDR1 is ENHRY, CDR2 SYGVKD. The CDR3 runs 13 residues. The CDR3 DNA follows: TGTGCCATCAGACCCGTCTCTGGAAACACCATATATTTT. It codes for CAIRPVSGNTIYF.

V is TRBV18 and J is TRBJ2-5, with TRBD1 matching 7 bases. V was pared by 2 bases and J by 4 bases, with 10 bases of the junction left unmatched. The CDR3 contains 16 residues. From germline, CDR1 is KGHSH and CDR2 LQKENI. The CDR3 is CASSPSRTGSGETQYF. CDR3 bases: TGTGCCAGCTCACCAAGTCGGACAGGCTCGGGAGAGACCCAGTACTTC.

This clone has a handful of counts. This sample includes further DNA sequences coding for the same CDR3. The J gene is TRBJ1-5, the V gene TRBV19; possibly TRBD1 for D (5 bases). Germline V gives CDR1 LNHDA, CDR2 SQIVND (reference sequence). CDR3 length: 13 residues. V lost 3 bases and J 5 bases, leaving 8 bases between the germline ends. The CDR3 protein is CASSITGDQPQHF. The CDR3 bases are TGTGCCAGTAGTATCACAGGAGATCAGCCCCAGCATTTT.

The chain has TRBV27 and TRBJ2-2; possibly TRBD2 for D (7 bases). V lost 7 bases to trimming and J lost 3 bases, with 15 bases between them. Germline assignment: CDR1 MNHEY and CDR2 SMNVEV (reference sequence). This CDR3 is 15 amino acids long. Here the CDR3 reads CASTLGGGHTGELFF. CDR3 bases: TGTGCCAGCACGTTAGGGGGGGGGCACACCGGGGAGCTGTTTTTT.

The V and J genes are TRBV6-5 and TRBJ1-2, with 9 bases matching TRBD1. The ends lost 0 bases at V and 8 bases at J; junction bases unmatched: 4. Per the germline V gene, CDR1 is MNHEY and CDR2 is SVGAGI. The length of the CDR3 is 14 residues. CDR3 in DNA: TGTGCCAGCAGTTACTCGGACAGGGGAGCGGGCTACACCTTC. It translates to CASSYSDRGAGYTF.

The rearrangement joins TRBV6-6 to TRBJ2-2, with 7 nucleotides matching TRBD1. The CDR3 is made up of 15 amino acids. After removal of 4 bases from V and 5 bases from J, the junction contained 7 bases not matched to a gene. CDR1 and CDR2 (germline): MNHNY, SVGAGI (reference sequence). CDR3 sequence reads: CASSSKTGRTGELFF. CDR3 DNA: TGTGCCAGCAGTTCCAAGACAGGGCGGACCGGGGAGCTGTTTTTT.

The rearrangement joins TRBV29-1 to TRBJ2-4; D is tentatively TRBD1 or TRBD2 (5 bases each). Per the germline V gene, CDR1 is SQVTM and CDR2 is ANQGSEA. The CDR3 contains 12 residues. V was clipped by 7 bases and J by 3 bases, with 10 bases between them. Here the CDR3 DNA reads TGCAGCGCCTGGGGGAGCAAAAACATTCAGTACTTC. The encoded protein is CSAWGSKNIQYF.

This clone has only one observation. This rearrangement joins TRBV25-1 to TRBJ1-1; 7 bases match TRBD1. Germline trimming cut 3 bases from V and 4 bases from J; bases unmatched to any gene: 11. The CDR3 is 16 amino acids. Looked up from germline, CDR1 is MGHDK and CDR2 is SYGVNS. The CDR3 protein is CASSEYPGGRGTEAFF. The DNA for the CDR3 is TGTGCCAGCAGTGAGTACCCAGGGGGACGGGGCACTGAAGCTTTCTTT.

On this clone: Different DNA sequences within this sample yield the same CDR3. This chain uses TRBV9 with TRBJ1-5; TRBD1 matches 9 bases. The length of the CDR3 is 15 residues. Germline CDR1 is SGDLS and CDR2 is YYNGEE. V gave up 4 bases and J gave up 3 bases; unmatched junction bases: 5. CDR3: CASSRTGGPNQPQHF. The CDR3 DNA reads as TGTGCCAGCAGCAGAACAGGGGGCCCCAATCAGCCCCAGCATTTT.

V is TRBV11-3 and J is TRBJ1-1; TRBD1 is a possible D gene (6 bases). Between the trimmed V and J ends, which lost 0 bases and 0 bases, there was a span of 8 bases. CDR3 size: 15 residues. From germline, CDR1 is SGHNT and CDR2 YENEEA. The CDR3 bases are TGTGCCAGCAGCTTAGACGGACAGTTGAACACTGAAGCTTTCTTT. Protein: CASSLDGQLNTEAFF.

The chain employs TRBV7-6 and TRBJ2-3; 11 nucleotides line up with TRBD2. Looked up from germline, CDR1 is SGHVS and CDR2 is FNYEAQ. The CDR3 is 15 residues long. J was trimmed by 3 bases and V by 8 bases; bases with no gene match: 7. The CDR3 sequence: CASSRGLAETDTQYF. The CDR3, as DNA: TGTGCCAGCTCCAGGGGACTAGCGGAGACAGATACGCAGTATTTT.

The CDR3 sequence: CASSYRPGLSTEAFF. The CDR3 bases are TGTGCCAGCAGTTACCGGCCGGGGCTGAGCACTGAAGCTTTCTTT. V is TRBV6-5 and J is TRBJ1-1, with a tentative D call TRBD1 (5 bases). Germline V lookup: CDR1 MNHEY, CDR2 SVGAGI. CDR3 length: 15 amino acids. Trimming removed 2 bases at V and 4 bases at J, with 14 bases between.